Here is one T cell receptor (beta chain) with its context. This sample was taken from a study of blood T cell repertoires in COVID-19. The wider study: Specimens from acute and convalescent COVID-19 originated in the United States, Italy and Spain.

This CDR3 region has 17 residues. CDR1 and CDR2 (germline): LNHNV, YYDKDF (reference sequence). V was trimmed by 0 bases and J by 0 bases, leaving 12 bases between them. Sequencing was performed with immunoSEQ multiplex PCR; in TCRdb, only in-frame clones are kept and a portion is missing. The data contain over 120,000 clones, about 86% of them singletons. The specimen was PBMCs or T cells enriched from blood (not recorded which). The chain carries TRBV15 and TRBJ2-1, with D unresolved. This receptor was taken from a man aged 50 to 60 who had recovered from COVID-19. The DNA for the CDR3 is TGTGCCACCAGCAGAGATATACGTAGGAGCTCCTACAATGAGCAGTTCTTC. Protein: CATSRDIRRSSYNEQFF. Full variable domain (missing parts from reference TRBV15 and TRBJ2-1): DAMVIQNPRYQVTQFGKPVTLSCSQTLNHNVMYWYQQKSSQAPKLLFHYYDKDFNNEADTPDNFQSRRPNTSFCFLDIRSPGLGDTAMYLCATSRDIRRSSYNEQFFGPGTRLTVL.